The 12 T cell receptor beta chains below were found in one sample sequenced in a study of cytomegalovirus exposure and HLA in healthy donors. Repertoires were generated with immunoSEQ multiplex PCR, while TCRdb's copy carries only in-frame clones and drops some. The sample has 190,000 or so clones; approximately 80% are singletons. The sequencing sample was made of PBMCs. The receptors derive from a woman younger than 45 in good health and CMV-seropositive.

This sequence joins TRBV7-6 and TRBJ2-7; tentative D call: TRBD1 (6 bases). V lost 3 bases and J lost 3, with 15 bases in between. Germline assignment: CDR1 SGHVS and CDR2 FNYEAQ. The CDR3 consists of 15 residues. CDR3 residues: CASSLVLGQLYEQYF. The CDR3 coding sequence is TGTGCCAGCAGCTTGGTCCTCGGACAGCTCTACGAGCAGTACTTC.

This chain uses TRBV5-1 with TRBJ1-5, with a weak D call TRBD1 (5 bases). The germline V and J ends were trimmed by 4 bases and 4 bases, with 12 bases remaining between them. The CDR3 is made up of 14 amino acids. Germline lookup yields CDR1 SGHRS and CDR2 YFSETQ. The CDR3 region is CASSPLAGNQPQHF. The CDR3 DNA follows: TGCGCCAGCAGCCCATTGGCAGGGAATCAGCCCCAGCATTTT.

The sample holds a few counts of this clone. This CDR3 reads CASSPAGTGTNYGYTF. CDR3 coding DNA: TGTGCCAGCAGCCCAGCCGGGACAGGGACTAACTATGGCTACACCTTC. V gene TRBV7-2 combines with J gene TRBJ1-2; 9 bases are shared with TRBD1. J gave up 0 bases and V 5 bases, and 7 bases lay outside the gene matches. Per the germline V gene, CDR1 is SGHTA and CDR2 is FQGNSA. This CDR3 is built from 16 residues. The entire variable domain, with the rest obtained from reference TRBV7-2 and TRBJ1-2, is as follows: GAGVSQSPSNKVTEKGKDVELRCDPISGHTALYWYRQSLGQGLEFLIYFQGNSAPDKSGLPSDRFSAERTGGSVSTLTIQRTQQEDSAVYLCASSPAGTGTNYGYTFGSGTRLTVV.

This clone was found once. V is TRBV25-1 and J is TRBJ2-1, with TRBD1 matching over 12 bases. Germline-derived CDR1 and CDR2 are MGHDK and SYGVNS. With 1 base clipped from V and 9 bases from J, the junction kept 7 bases outside the gene matches. The length of the CDR3 is 16 residues. CDR3 coding DNA: TGTGCCAGCAGTGAATCAGGGACAGGGGGCTTAAGTGAGCAGTTCTTC. Translating it yields CASSESGTGGLSEQFF.

Note on this clone: At one of its ends the junction is not consistent with the germline gene, which may arise from a read error. The V gene is TRBV28, the J gene TRBJ2-5; no firm D call. Germline CDR1 reads MDHEN; CDR2 reads SYDVKM. The CDR3 runs to 12 residues. The CDR3 DNA reads TGTGCCAGCAGTTTTGATGGGCCAGTCATACACTTC. It specifies CASSFDGPVIHF.

The gene calls are TRBV27 and TRBJ2-7, with a tentative D call TRBD1 (6 bases). Between the trimmed V and J ends, which lost 3 bases and 2 bases, there was a span of 14 bases. This CDR3 has 15 amino acids. Looked up from germline, CDR1 is MNHEY and CDR2 is SMNVEV (reference sequence). CDR3 region: CASSLYPWDTYEQYF. CDR3 in DNA: TGTGCCAGCAGTTTGTATCCGTGGGACACCTACGAGCAGTACTTC.

V is TRBV7-2 and J is TRBJ2-7; a possible D gene is TRBD1 (6 bases). This CDR3 has 14 residues. Trimming stripped 5 bases from V and 0 bases from J, with 11 bases between. The germline V gene has CDR1 SGHTA and CDR2 FQGNSA. The CDR3 coding sequence is TGTGCCAGCAGCCTAGACAGGCACTCCTACGAGCAGTACTTC. Its protein is CASSLDRHSYEQYF.

The chain employs TRBV18 and TRBJ2-7, with TRBD1 matching over 8 bases. Trimming took 5 bases from V and 4 from J; bases not matched to a gene: 7. The CDR3 is 14 amino acids. Germline loops: CDR1 KGHSH, CDR2 LQKENI. CDR3 nucleotide sequence: TGTGCCAGCTCAGTGGGGACAGGAGGTTACGAGCAGTACTTC. Protein: CASSVGTGGYEQYF.

The chain joins TRBV7-9 to TRBJ2-7; 12 bases are a match to TRBD2. CDR3 length: 16 residues. J was trimmed by 6 bases and V by 5 bases; bases with no gene match: 11. From germline, CDR1 is SEHNR and CDR2 FQNEAQ (reference sequence). The CDR3 region has the DNA TGTGCCAGCAGCCACGGACTCCGACTAGCGGGAGCCGAGCAGTACTTC. Translation: CASSHGLRLAGAEQYF.

The chain links TRBV27 to TRBJ2-3, with 11 positions matching TRBD2. The CDR3 is 15 residues long. V lost 1 base, J lost 10 bases, and 7 bases stayed unmatched. CDR1 is MNHEY, CDR2 SMNVEV, per germline (reference sequence). This chain's CDR3 is CASSLYGTSGQAQYF. The CDR3 DNA reads TGTGCCAGCAGTTTATATGGGACTAGCGGTCAGGCGCAGTATTTT.

The count of this clone is one. The V call is TRBV30, the J call TRBJ1-2; TRBD1 might be the D (5 bases). With 6 bases removed from V and 7 bases from J, the gap between germline ends came to 18 bases. The CDR3 is 13 residues long. Per the germline V gene, CDR1 is GTSNPN and CDR2 is SVGIG (reference sequence). The chain's CDR3 is CACPRTGLFGYTF. The CDR3 nucleotides read TGTGCCTGTCCAAGAACAGGTCTGTTTGGCTACACCTTC.

The chain has TRBV30 and TRBJ2-7; the D gene is possibly TRBD1 (6 bases). The CDR3 loop spans 17 amino acids. The V and J ends lost 1 base and 5 bases respectively, with 24 bases between them. Looked up from germline, CDR1 is GTSNPN and CDR2 is SVGIG (reference sequence). CDR3 loop: CAWSGGQSSVFFNEQYF. The CDR3 DNA sequence: TGTGCCTGGAGTGGTGGACAGAGTAGCGTCTTCTTCAACGAGCAGTACTTC.